The sequence of this TCR beta chain was determined in a study of T cells after yellow fever vaccination (dated by TCRdb to between 2018 and 2021). Context from the whole study: Libraries from fractions with low cell numbers were prepared with the SMART-Seq v4 Ultra Low Input RNA kit. To follow T-cell clones before and after primary and booster YFV17D yellow fever vaccination, bulk TCR alpha and beta repertoires were sequenced over time. The cohort comprised two healthy male donors, one aged 18 to 29 and one aged 30 to 40 years. Blood was drawn at multiple timepoints before and after primary and secondary immunization, with bulk PBMC replicates and cell subsets isolated.

This clonotype was counted ten times or more. Its antigen is currently not known. The record has no base qualities; no much larger clone is one base away. Sequencing was performed on an Illumina NovaSeq 6000. TCR cDNA was synthesized by 5'RACE template switching, which introduced a universal primer site and unique molecular identifiers. cDNA synthesis was primed from both the TCR alpha and TCR beta constant segments. Library amplification used two PCR steps, and the second PCR step added sample barcodes and sequencing adapters. Sequencing of the libraries was done on either Illumina HiSeq 2500 (2x100 bp) or NovaSeq (2x150 bp). From the authors' description of their analysis: MIGEC was used to demultiplex reads and collapse the reads into UMI consensus sequences, and MiXCR was used for V(D)J alignment. Using edgeR on replicate PBMC samples, clonotypes were called vaccine-responding if FDR was below 0.01 and the log2 fold change was above 5 up to day 15. Bulk clonotypes were assigned CD4 or CD8 identity according to which sequenced CD4 or CD8 repertoire held them at higher abundance. The public reads were run again by TCRdb, first through fastp at Q25 and then through MiXCR, and only productive beta chains were kept. Under each unique CDR3 protein, matching rows form one entry showing the most common genes and DNA. The V and J calls and clone size are TCRdb's, not the authors'. Counted in this sample were a few hundred thousand distinct CDR3 sequences; less than 4.5% of them appeared once. The top ten clonotypes cover roughly a quarter of the sample.

What the research found in general, with its limitations: Most clones expanded after primary vaccination were re-detected after the booster (almost 97% of CD4 and 80% to 90% of CD8), suggesting broad memory maintenance. The secondary T-cell response was weaker than the primary response but faster, peaking on day 5 instead of day 15. Computational filtering was needed because FACS-sorted repertoires could contain abundant contaminating clonotypes from the bulk population. Because the study included only two donors, the extent to which the findings can be generalized is limited. A small share of clonotypes occurred in both CD4 and CD8 compartments, likely arising from convergent recombination.

The CDR1 and CDR2 encoded by the germline V gene (reference sequence) are LGHDT and YNNKEL. The CDR3 runs 14 amino acids, cysteine and phenylalanine included. Just the 42-base CDR3 DNA is kept, in frame starting at base 1. At the junction V is shortened by 3 bases and J by 4 bases; bases outside the gene matches: 5. The sample's treatment or condition label is to be understood as: live attenuated yellow fever vaccine strain. At each blood-draw timepoint, two biological replicates of bulk PBMCs were obtained. A standard Ficoll-Paque protocol was used to isolate PBMCs from peripheral blood. RNA was extracted with TriZol from bulk PBMCs, CD4 and CD8 fractions, and dextramer-positive and dextramer-negative fractions.

The material sequenced was PBMCs, taken on the day of the yellow fever booster vaccination. This receptor was identified in a man between 18 and 29 years old who received the YFV17D yellow fever vaccine. The rearrangement combines TRBV3-1 with TRBJ2-5; TRBD1 aligns with 7 central bases. Here the CDR3 is given as CASSHFYRGETQYF. The DNA sequence reads TGTGCCAGCAGCCACTTCTACAGGGGAGAGACCCAGTACTTC.